This paragraph covers one TCR beta chain sequence. Original analysis: Cell counts per sample came from amplifying reference gene primers. Here immunoSEQ multiplex PCR was the method, and the copy in TCRdb shows in-frame clones only, minus some. D and trimming come from the DNA, and the V and J calls and clone size come from that table. The data show approximately 90,000 clones, about 85% seen once. This record comes from a study of blood T cell repertoires in COVID-19. On the study more broadly: Italy, Spain and the United States were the sources of the convalescent and acute COVID-19 samples. Sources were T cells, B-cell-depleted T cells, or PBMCs; the material itself was cDNA or gDNA.

CDR3 length equals 14 residues. Germline V gene lookup returns CDR1 SGHVS and CDR2 FQNEAQ. V shed 3 bases and J shed 2 bases, with 11 bases lying between them. This sequence originates from a man in his sixties with acute or convalescent COVID-19. The sample was peripheral blood. This rearrangement joins TRBV7-8 to TRBJ2-7, with D possibly being TRBD2 (6 bases). CDR3 DNA sequence: TGTGCCAGCAGCTTGGGCGGGACCCCCTACGAGCAGTACTTC. As protein: CASSLGGTPYEQYF.